The source of this T cell receptor beta chain is a study of monozygotic twins with inflammatory bowel disease. Study-wide points: Patient-to-patient differences in immunosuppressive treatment may have added variability to the repertoires.

In the case of this clonotype: Its antigen is as yet unknown.

The CDR3 totals 14 residues. The germline gives CDR1 MNHNS, CDR2 SASEGT. Per donor, approximately 2.3 ml of blood was collected and frozen. Each CDR3 protein gets one entry in TCRdb, which reprocessed the 5' RACE reads and gives no DNA. This sample carries fewer than 400,000 distinct CDR3 sequences, with 5% to 6% going to the ten biggest clones. Sequencing input: blood. This sequence was found in a human donor with ulcerative colitis or Crohn's disease, or a healthy co-twin of an affected twin (not recorded which). This chain connects TRBV6-1 to TRBJ2-1; TCRdb selects TRBD1, and the lack of DNA leaves this call unchecked. CDR3 sequence: CASGGGASYNEQFF.